This T cell receptor beta chain was documented in a study of blood T cell repertoires in COVID-19. The overall study: Acute-phase and convalescent COVID-19 samples originated in the United States, Italy and Spain. PBMCs, B-cell-depleted T cells, or T cells were the source of the cDNA or gDNA that made up the material.

The germline CDR1 and CDR2 sequences are MNHNY and SVGAGI (reference sequence). This CDR3 comprises 13 residues. Trimming cost V 5 bases and J 3 bases, with 10 bases left between them. In the original workflow: The authors estimated nucleated cell counts from reference gene primer amplification. Measured with immunoSEQ multiplex PCR; TCRdb has only the in-frame clones, and not every one. V and J calls plus clone size are reproduced from that table; the DNA served to infer D and trimming. The sample lists 56,000 or so clones, 85% to 90% occurring once. The TCR comes from a woman aged 80 or over with active COVID-19. The chain links TRBV6-6 to TRBJ2-5; the D is unclear. Sequencing input: peripheral blood. The CDR3: CASSANSKETQYF. The CDR3 region has the DNA TGTGCCAGCAGTGCCAATAGTAAAGAGACCCAGTACTTC.